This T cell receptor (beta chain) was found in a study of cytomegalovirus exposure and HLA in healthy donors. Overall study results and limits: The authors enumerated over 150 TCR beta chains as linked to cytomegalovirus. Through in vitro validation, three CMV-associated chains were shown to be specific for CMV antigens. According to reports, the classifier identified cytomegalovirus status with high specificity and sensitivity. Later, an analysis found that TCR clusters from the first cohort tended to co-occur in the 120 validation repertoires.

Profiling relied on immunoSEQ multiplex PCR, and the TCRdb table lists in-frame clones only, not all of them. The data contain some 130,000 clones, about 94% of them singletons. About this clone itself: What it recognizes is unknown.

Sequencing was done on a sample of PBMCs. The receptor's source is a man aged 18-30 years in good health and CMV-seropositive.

CDR3 in amino acids: CASGGVSGNTIYF. The CDR3 region has the DNA TGTGCCAGCGGAGGGGTCTCTGGAAACACCATATATTTT. This chain connects TRBV6-1 to TRBJ1-3; maybe TRBD1 (5 bases). The CDR3 covers 13 residues. Trimming removed 8 bases from V and 0 bases from J, with 8 bases in between. Germline CDR1 MNHNS, CDR2 SASEGT.